These 21 T cell receptor beta chains were sequenced from one sample in a study of cytomegalovirus exposure and HLA in healthy donors. The PCR employed 60 Vbeta primers together with 13 Jbeta primers. This table comes from immunoSEQ multiplex PCR, and its TCRdb copy is limited to in-frame clones, with some not included. The repertoire holds roughly 98,000 clones, with approximately 76% as singletons. Material for sequencing was PBMCs. All receptors come from a man aged 40-55 years in good health and CMV-seronegative.

The gene calls are TRBV7-9 and TRBJ2-3; 9 nucleotides match TRBD2. Germline CDR1 reads SEHNR; CDR2 reads FQNEAQ (reference sequence). The CDR3 extends over 16 amino acids. J lost 5 bases, V lost 3 bases, and 9 bases had no gene match. In DNA, the CDR3 is TGTGCCAGCAGCTTCCATATAGCGGGAGTGGAAGATACGCAGTATTTT. Its translation: CASSFHIAGVEDTQYF.

This clone came up a few times. The chain links TRBV5-5 to TRBJ2-2, with 10 bases aligning to TRBD1. Trimming took 3 bases from V and 9 from J; bases not matched to a gene: 5. In germline, CDR1 is SGHKS, CDR2 YYEKEE (reference sequence). The CDR3 runs to 14 residues. CDR3 DNA sequence: TGTGCCAGCAGCTCTGGGACAGGGGACCGGGAGCTGTTTTTT. Protein product: CASSSGTGDRELFF.

CDR3 sequence: CASSLGQFQETQYF. CDR3 sequence (DNA): TGTGCCAGCAGCTTAGGACAGTTCCAAGAGACCCAGTACTTC. The rearrangement uses TRBV7-2 and TRBJ2-5, with D perhaps TRBD1 (5 bases). Between the trimmed V and J ends, which lost 1 base and 1 base, there was a span of 7 bases. Germline V CDR1 and CDR2: SGHTA, FQGNSA. There are 14 residues in the CDR3.

This chain joins TRBV9 and TRBJ2-2, with TRBD2 matching over 8 bases. After removal of 4 bases from V and 0 bases from J, the junction contained 11 bases not matched to a gene. The germline CDR1 and CDR2 sequences are SGDLS and YYNGEE. The CDR3 is 18 residues long. The CDR3 DNA reads as TGTGCCAGCAGCCTCCCGCGGGGGGAGGATTCGAACACCGGGGAGCTGTTTTTT. This codes for CASSLPRGEDSNTGELFF.

The genes are TRBV7-9 and TRBJ2-7; 7 bases agree with TRBD1. This CDR3 has 15 amino acids. Germline CDR1 SEHNR, CDR2 FQNEAQ (reference sequence). Trimming cost V 5 bases and J 2 bases; bases outside gene matches: 9. This CDR3 reads CASSNPGQPAYEQYF. CDR3 sequence (DNA): TGTGCCAGCAGCAATCCGGGACAGCCGGCCTACGAGCAGTACTTC.

The gene calls are TRBV10-3 and TRBJ2-7, with D perhaps matching TRBD1 (6 bases). The CDR3 consists of 14 residues. Germline CDR1 is ENHRY and CDR2 is SYGVKD. Trimming shortened V by 4 bases and J by 6 bases, and 16 bases separated the two germline ends. CDR3 coding DNA: TGTGCCATCAGTGGCCGGGACAAAGGGATCGAGCAGTACTTC. Residues: CAISGRDKGIEQYF.

The chain combines TRBV27 with TRBJ2-1; 8 bases align to TRBD1. Germline CDR1 MNHEY, CDR2 SMNVEV (reference sequence). The CDR3 is made up of 15 amino acids. V dropped 5 bases and J dropped 9; count of bases not matched to a gene: 12. The CDR3 DNA reads as TGTGCCAGCAGTCCACAGGGGGTTGCCCACGGTGAGCAGTTCTTC. Translated, it gives CASSPQGVAHGEQFF.

This clone was found a few times. The chain couples TRBV19 to TRBJ2-7, with no clear D. The CDR3 totals 15 residues. CDR1 and CDR2 (germline): LNHDA, SQIVND (reference sequence). Deletions cut 0 bases from V and 2 bases from J, with 11 bases between. This CDR3 reads CASSIDTVLAYEQYF. The CDR3 DNA reads TGTGCCAGTAGTATAGATACAGTCCTCGCCTACGAGCAGTACTTC.

The chain links TRBV27 to TRBJ2-3; the D gene is possibly TRBD1 (5 bases). The CDR3 sequence is 17 residues long. Looked up from germline, CDR1 is MNHEY and CDR2 is SMNVEV (reference sequence). V lost 6 bases and J lost 0, with 19 bases in between. This CDR3 reads CASRPLAWGLSTDTQYF. The CDR3 region has the DNA TGTGCCAGCAGACCCCTTGCTTGGGGCCTGAGCACAGATACGCAGTATTTT.

This chain joins TRBV7-2 and TRBJ1-5, with D unclear. V was shortened by 3 bases and J by 5 bases, with 8 bases between the two germline ends. This CDR3 comprises 13 residues. Germline V gives CDR1 SGHTA, CDR2 FQGNSA. CDR3 loop: CASSFGRDQPQHF. The CDR3 DNA reads as TGTGCCAGCAGCTTCGGCCGGGATCAGCCCCAGCATTTT. Based on the CDR3 plus reference TRBV7-2 and TRBJ1-5, the full variable domain is GAGVSQSPSNKVTEKGKDVELRCDPISGHTALYWYRQSLGQGLEFLIYFQGNSAPDKSGLPSDRFSAERTGGSVSTLTIQRTQQEDSAVYLCASSFGRDQPQHFGDGTRLSIL.

In this sample, this clone turned up once. This chain uses TRBV15 with TRBJ2-5; 7 nucleotides align to TRBD2. Germline V gene data show CDR1 as LNHNV and CDR2 as YYDKDF (reference sequence). Losses at the gene ends were 0 bases for V and 2 bases for J; bases not matched to a gene: 6. This CDR3 is built from 16 residues. The chain's CDR3 is CATSRDRRRGQETQYF. As DNA, the CDR3 is TGTGCCACCAGCAGAGATAGGAGGCGGGGGCAAGAGACCCAGTACTTC.

The chain couples TRBV28 to TRBJ1-1; D gene ambiguous. V was shortened by 4 bases and J by 4 bases, with 10 bases between the two germline ends. This CDR3 is 13 amino acids long. Germline CDR1 MDHEN, CDR2 SYDVKM. The CDR3 reads CASSSSAGTEAFF. The CDR3 DNA follows: TGTGCCAGCAGTTCCTCGGCGGGCACTGAAGCTTTCTTT. The entire variable domain, with the rest obtained from reference TRBV28 and TRBJ1-1, is as follows: DVKVTQSSRYLVKRTGEKVFLECVQDMDHENMFWYRQDPGLGLRLIYFSYDVKMKEKGDIPEGYSVSREKKERFSLILESASTNQTSMYLCASSSSAGTEAFFGQGTRLTVV.

The CDR3 reads CASSLEGQGTSPLHF. CDR3 DNA sequence: TGCGCCAGCAGCTTGGAAGGTCAGGGAACTTCACCCCTCCACTTT. V is TRBV5-1 and J is TRBJ1-6; possible D gene TRBD1, 5 bases. The CDR3 loop spans 15 amino acids. Germline V gives CDR1 SGHRS, CDR2 YFSETQ. Trimming shortened V by 0 bases and J by 9 bases, and 13 bases separated the two germline ends.

The rearrangement uses TRBV27 and TRBJ2-6, with 11 bases that match TRBD1. Trimming at V came to 6 bases and at J to 1 base, leaving 14 bases not matched to a gene. Looked up from germline, CDR1 is MNHEY and CDR2 is SMNVEV (reference sequence). This CDR3 has 20 residues. CDR3 region: CASRQERTGGYPSGANVLTF. The CDR3 DNA follows: TGTGCCAGCAGACAAGAACGGACAGGGGGCTACCCGTCTGGGGCCAACGTCCTGACTTTC.

The chain has TRBV28 and TRBJ2-6; 8 bases line up with TRBD1. With 11 bases clipped from V and 0 bases from J, the junction kept 9 bases outside the gene matches. There are 16 residues in the CDR3. CDR1 and CDR2 from the germline V gene are MDHEN and SYDVKM. The CDR3 bases are TGTGCCGCCCGACAGGGGTCCTACTCTGGGGCCAACGTCCTGACTTTC. This gives the protein CAARQGSYSGANVLTF.

For this clone: The sample holds other DNA sequences that translate to the same CDR3. The chain couples TRBV4-3 to TRBJ1-2; 7 nucleotides agree with TRBD1. CDR3 length: 15 amino acids. Per germline, CDR1 LGHNA and CDR2 YSLEER. The ends lost 3 bases at V and 4 bases at J; junction bases unmatched: 8. Here the CDR3 DNA reads TGCGCCAGCAGCCACGGGCGCCAGGGGGGCTATGGCTACACCTTC. Translation gives CASSHGRQGGYGYTF.

The chain recombines TRBV6-1 with TRBJ1-1; maybe TRBD1 (6 bases). Trimming stripped 4 bases from V and 4 bases from J, with 19 bases between. The CDR3 totals 16 residues. Germline V lookup: CDR1 MNHNS, CDR2 SASEGT. CDR3 loop: CASSGPETGRSTEAFF. The DNA of the CDR3 is TGTGCCAGCAGTGGTCCGGAGACAGGACGGTCCACTGAAGCTTTCTTT.

A single count supports this clone. The CDR3 nucleotides are TGTGCCAGCAGTAGCAGAGGCGCTAATGAAAAACTGTTTTTT. Its translation is CASSSRGANEKLFF. This chain uses TRBV6-5 with TRBJ1-4; the D is unclear. Germline loops: CDR1 MNHEY, CDR2 SVGAGI. The CDR3 extends over 14 amino acids. Trimming stripped 5 bases from V and 3 bases from J, with 10 bases between.

The chain employs TRBV27 and TRBJ2-7; D uncertain. Trimming shortened V by 4 bases and J by 0 bases, and 7 bases separated the two germline ends. Germline V gives CDR1 MNHEY, CDR2 SMNVEV (reference sequence). The CDR3 has 13 residues. In nucleotides, the CDR3 is TGTGCCAGCAGTTCAGCAGGCTCCTACGAGCAGTACTTC. It yields the protein CASSSAGSYEQYF.

The chain uses TRBV7-8 and TRBJ2-1, with D hard to call. CDR1 is SGHVS and CDR2 is FQNEAQ in the germline V gene. V lost 2 bases and J lost 3, with 14 bases in between. The CDR3 has 16 amino acids. DNA of the CDR3: TGTGCCAGCAGCTTAATCTTGTATTCGGGCTACAATGAGCAGTTCTTC. This codes for CASSLILYSGYNEQFF.

This clone is a singleton in its sample. The rearrangement joins TRBV7-9 to TRBJ2-7, with 8 bases identical to TRBD2. The CDR3 contains 15 residues. V lost 3 bases, J lost 3 bases, and 7 bases stayed unmatched. In germline, CDR1 is SEHNR, CDR2 FQNEAQ (reference sequence). CDR3 in amino acids: CASSFSGNALYEQYF. The CDR3 coding sequence is TGTGCCAGCAGCTTTAGCGGGAACGCCCTCTACGAGCAGTACTTC.